The 14 T cell receptor beta chains given below trace back to one sample, sequenced in a study of control samples from healthy donors and cancer patients. Clones were read by immunoSEQ multiplex PCR, and TCRdb kept only the in-frame ones, dropping some. The table has 90,000 to 100,000 clones, about 80% seen once. Sequenced sample: blood. Source of these receptors: a woman aged 25-40 years in good health.

The genes are TRBV6-6 and TRBJ1-1; no reliable D call. V was shortened by 4 bases and J by 1 base, with 10 bases between the two germline ends. Germline V gene data show CDR1 as MNHNY and CDR2 as SVGAGI (reference sequence). The CDR3 consists of 14 residues. The CDR3 loop is CASSWRSGNTEAFF. In DNA, the CDR3 is TGTGCCAGCAGTTGGCGTTCGGGGAACACTGAAGCTTTCTTT.

CDR3 amino acids: CASSIVGLGTEAFF. The CDR3 DNA reads TGTGCCAGTAGTATAGTAGGTTTGGGCACTGAAGCTTTCTTT. V usage is TRBV19 and J usage is TRBJ1-1; D gene uncertain. Germline loops: CDR1 LNHDA, CDR2 SQIVND (reference sequence). V shed 1 base and J shed 4 bases, with 10 bases lying between them. The CDR3 is 14 residues long.

The chain is built from TRBV19 and TRBJ1-2; tentative D call: TRBD1 (5 bases). Trimming took off 4 bases at V and 2 bases at J, with 17 bases between the two ends. The CDR3 has 16 amino acids. From germline, CDR1 is LNHDA and CDR2 SQIVND (reference sequence). The CDR3: CASSRRQTALNYGYTF. As DNA, the CDR3 is TGTGCCAGTAGTAGAAGACAGACAGCACTCAACTATGGCTACACCTTC.

J is TRBJ1-2 and V is TRBV5-8, with TRBD1 identical over 7 bases. Germline CDR1 and CDR2: SGHTS and YDEGEE. The CDR3 contains 13 residues. V dropped 7 bases and J dropped 4; count of bases not matched to a gene: 7. The CDR3 loop is CASGPGTVYGYTF. The DNA for the CDR3 is TGTGCCAGCGGACCCGGGACAGTCTATGGCTACACCTTC.

This clone was picked up one time. The gene calls are TRBV7-3 and TRBJ2-1; 10 bases line up with TRBD2. V was pared by 1 base and J by 6 bases, with 18 bases of the junction left unmatched. Germline CDR1 SGHTA, CDR2 FQGTGA. This CDR3 comprises 20 residues. The chain's CDR3 is CASSLRGLLPSGGRANEQFF. Written as DNA, the CDR3 is TGTGCCAGCAGCTTAAGAGGTCTCTTGCCTAGCGGGGGAAGGGCCAATGAGCAGTTCTTC.

The rearrangement joins TRBV30 to TRBJ1-2; TRBD1 is a possible D gene (6 bases). Per the germline V gene, CDR1 is GTSNPN and CDR2 is SVGIG (reference sequence). The V end was cut by 0 bases, the J end by 8 bases, with 10 bases between. The CDR3 is 12 residues long. CDR3 coding DNA: TGTGCCTGGAGTGTAAGGGGGATAGGCTACACCTTC. It translates to CAWSVRGIGYTF.

As DNA, the CDR3 is TGTGCCTGGAGTGTACTAGAGGACAGCACAGATACGCAGTATTTT. Translation gives CAWSVLEDSTDTQYF. The V call is TRBV30, the J call TRBJ2-3; D might be TRBD2 (5 bases). The germline gives CDR1 GTSNPN, CDR2 SVGIG (reference sequence). The V and J ends lost 0 bases and 0 bases respectively, with 10 bases between them. The CDR3 extends over 15 amino acids.

The chain links TRBV2 to TRBJ1-1; D may be TRBD1 (5 bases). Germline V gene lookup returns CDR1 SNHLY and CDR2 FYNNEI. V lost 3 bases and J 4 bases, leaving 15 bases between the germline ends. This CDR3 has 15 amino acids. The CDR3: CASSDGAGGGTEAFF. The CDR3 nucleotides are TGTGCCAGCAGTGACGGCGCGGGGGGTGGCACTGAAGCTTTCTTT. The full variable domain, rest sourced from reference TRBV2 and TRBJ1-1, is EPEVTQTPSHQVTQMGQEVILRCVPISNHLYFYWYRQILGQKVEFLVSFYNNEISEKSEIFDDQFSVERPDGSNFTLKIRSTKLEDSAMYFCASSDGAGGGTEAFFGQGTRLTVV.

The genes are TRBV6-5 and TRBJ1-5; 7 bases fit TRBD1. The CDR3 spans 15 residues. Germline lookup yields CDR1 MNHEY and CDR2 SVGAGI. J gave up 9 bases and V 6 bases, and 14 bases lay outside the gene matches. In DNA, the CDR3 is TGTGCCAGCAGCTCCCGGGACAGTCAGCAATGGCCCCAGCATTTT. Protein: CASSSRDSQQWPQHF.

This chain joins TRBV12-5 and TRBJ1-2; D not certain. V was shortened by 5 bases and J by 4 bases, with 11 bases between the two germline ends. Germline assignment: CDR1 LGHNT and CDR2 FRNRAP. CDR3 length: 13 amino acids. CDR3 sequence (DNA): TGTGCTAGTGGTGAAGCCCTATCCTATGGCTACACCTTC. Translating it yields CASGEALSYGYTF.

V is TRBV30 and J is TRBJ2-1; tentative D call: TRBD2 (6 bases). CDR3 length equals 14 residues. CDR1 is GTSNPN, CDR2 SVGIG, per germline (reference sequence). V gave up 5 bases and J gave up 2 bases, with 13 bases separating them. The chain's CDR3 is CAWGGWRAYNEQFF. In DNA, the CDR3 is TGTGCCTGGGGAGGGTGGAGGGCCTACAATGAGCAGTTCTTC.

The V call is TRBV5-1, the J call TRBJ1-4; 9 bases map to TRBD1. CDR3 length: 15 amino acids. Germline V CDR1 and CDR2: SGHRS, YFSETQ. Trimming removed 2 bases from V and 8 bases from J; junction bases left unmatched: 7. CDR3 in amino acids: CASSFTGQGDEKLFF. For the CDR3, the DNA is TGCGCCAGCAGCTTCACGGGACAGGGAGACGAAAAACTGTTTTTT.

The chain employs TRBV12-3 or TRBV12-4 and TRBJ2-7; D might be TRBD1 (5 bases). The V and J ends lost 6 bases and 3 bases respectively, with 12 bases between them. This CDR3 comprises 13 residues. The chain's CDR3 is CASRGNRGYEQYF. As DNA, the CDR3 is TGTGCCAGCAGGGGGAATAGGGGCTACGAGCAGTACTTC.

The V and J genes are TRBV3-1 (or the pseudogene TRBV3-2) and TRBJ1-5; D unclear. Germline values: CDR1 LGHDT, CDR2 YNNKEL (reference sequence). The CDR3 runs to 14 residues. The germline V and J ends were trimmed by 2 bases and 2 bases, with 7 bases remaining between them. The CDR3 region is CASSQSGGNQPQHF. The DNA for the CDR3 is TGTGCCAGCAGCCAATCCGGTGGCAATCAGCCCCAGCATTTT.